One sample yielded the 27 T cell receptor beta chains listed below, sequenced in a study of shared clonotypes between healthy human individuals. The data were produced by immunoSEQ multiplex PCR, yet TCRdb's version contains in-frame clones alone and is incomplete. In the table there are fewer than 600,000 clones, around 79% of which are singletons. Sequences were obtained from PBMCs. These receptors were collected from a woman in her thirties or forties in good health. Some clones in this sample may be carry-over from other donors' samples.

V is TRBV7-8 and J is TRBJ2-5; perhaps TRBD1 as D (6 bases). With the DNA end fitting TRBJ2-7 better, the J assignment may be wrong. Per the germline V gene, CDR1 is SGHVS and CDR2 is FQNEAQ. The CDR3 sequence is 14 residues long. CDR3 residues: CASSLMGASYEQYF. CDR3 DNA sequence: TGTGCCAGCAGCTTGATGGGGGCCTCCTACGAGCAGTACTTC.

The chain has TRBV28 and TRBJ2-6; 7 bases align to TRBD1. Per the germline V gene, CDR1 is MDHEN and CDR2 is SYDVKM. With V trimmed by 7 bases and J by 4 bases, 16 bases remained unmatched. The CDR3 runs to 18 residues. The DNA for the CDR3 is TGTGCCAGCACACTCTCCCGGACAGGCCTTGGGGGGGCCAACGTCCTGACTTTC. The encoded protein is CASTLSRTGLGGANVLTF.

This chain links TRBV19 with TRBJ1-3; TRBD1 matches 9 bases. The CDR3 spans 15 residues. V trimming: 5 bases; J trimming: 4 bases; junction bases outside the gene matches: 6. CDR1 is LNHDA, CDR2 SQIVND, per germline (reference sequence). For the CDR3, the DNA is TGTGCCAGTAGTGACCGGACAGGGGTCGGAAACACCATATATTTT. This codes for CASSDRTGVGNTIYF.

The rearrangement joins TRBV19 to TRBJ1-1; D remains ambiguous. Germline-derived CDR1 and CDR2 are LNHDA and SQIVND (reference sequence). The CDR3 consists of 16 residues. Trimming pared 6 bases from V and 5 bases from J, leaving 22 bases between. CDR3 in amino acids: CASSPISNLGRTEAFF. CDR3 in DNA: TGTGCCAGTAGCCCGATTTCTAATCTGGGGAGGACTGAAGCTTTCTTT.

The V gene is TRBV2, the J gene TRBJ1-2; 7 bases are shared with TRBD1. Germline trimming cut 7 bases from V and 13 bases from J; bases unmatched to any gene: 12. Germline V lookup: CDR1 SNHLY, CDR2 FYNNEI. The CDR3 extends over 12 amino acids. This CDR3 reads CASNKDRDIPTF. The CDR3 nucleotides read TGTGCCAGCAATAAAGACAGGGATATTCCCACCTTC.

This rearrangement joins TRBV30 to TRBJ1-5; D unclear. Trimming cost V 3 bases and J 0 bases, with 12 bases left between them. CDR1 is GTSNPN and CDR2 is SVGIG in the germline V gene (reference sequence). The CDR3 loop spans 15 amino acids. The CDR3 DNA follows: TGTGCCTGGAGCGATGGGTCGTATAGCAATCAGCCCCAGCATTTT. Amino acid sequence: CAWSDGSYSNQPQHF.

The V call is TRBV6-6, the J call TRBJ2-3; D is perhaps TRBD2 (7 bases). The V end was cut by 7 bases, the J end by 4 bases, with 12 bases between. The CDR3 is 13 residues long. Germline CDR1 is MNHNY and CDR2 is SVGAGI (reference sequence). The CDR3 spells CASKGGEADTQYF. The CDR3 DNA is TGTGCCAGCAAGGGGGGGGAGGCAGATACGCAGTATTTT.

This rearrangement joins TRBV5-1 to TRBJ2-3, with a tentative D call TRBD2 (5 bases). Germline V gene lookup returns CDR1 SGHRS and CDR2 YFSETQ. The CDR3 has 15 amino acids. Trimming stripped 5 bases from V and 4 bases from J, with 17 bases between. The CDR3 nucleotides are TGCGCCAGCAGAGAGGGAGCGGTAGCCCCAGATACGCAGTATTTT. Protein: CASREGAVAPDTQYF.

This clone was seen a single time. The chain employs TRBV5-4 and TRBJ2-2; TRBD2 is a possible D gene (6 bases). The germline CDR1 and CDR2 sequences are SGHNT and YYREEE (reference sequence). Trimming cost V 0 bases and J 1 base, with 10 bases left between them. The CDR3 runs 16 residues. DNA for the CDR3: TGTGCCAGCAGCTTGGGGCGGGGCCTGAACACCGGGGAGCTGTTTTTT. This gives the protein CASSLGRGLNTGELFF.

With regard to this clone: This likely comes from a read error, as the CDR3 has no conserved phenylalanine or tryptophan at its end. The limits of the CDR3 on the DNA are not certain, so only TCRdb's listed CDR3 is given. This chain connects TRBV28 to TRBJ2-7; no DNA check was done on the table's D call, TRBD2. Germline CDR1 is MDHEN and CDR2 is SYDVKM. The CDR3 region is 12 residues in length, termini included. The chain's CDR3 is CASRPPGDPLSI.

This chain joins TRBV9 and TRBJ2-4; either TRBD1 or TRBD2 may supply D (5 bases each). This CDR3 has 16 residues. CDR1 and CDR2 from the germline V gene are SGDLS and YYNGEE. The germline V and J ends were trimmed by 1 base and 5 bases, with 16 bases remaining between them. CDR3 amino acids: CASSVFSIGDQNIQYF. The CDR3 DNA reads as TGTGCCAGCAGCGTATTCAGTATCGGGGACCAAAACATTCAGTACTTC.

This rearrangement joins TRBV19 to TRBJ2-7; 10 bases agree with TRBD1. The CDR3 has 13 amino acids. Germline assignment: CDR1 LNHDA and CDR2 SQIVND (reference sequence). Losses at the gene ends were 6 bases for V and 6 bases for J; bases not matched to a gene: 5. The CDR3 sequence is CASRGQGHAEQYF. The DNA of the CDR3 is TGTGCCAGTAGGGGACAGGGGCACGCCGAGCAGTACTTC.

The chain joins TRBV30 to TRBJ1-6; 8 bases fit TRBD1. From germline, CDR1 is GTSNPN and CDR2 SVGIG (reference sequence). CDR3 length: 13 amino acids. Germline trimming cut 0 bases from V and 13 bases from J; bases unmatched to any gene: 5. The CDR3, as DNA: TGTGCCTGGAGTGTAGGGGGACAGGCGCCCCTCCACTTT. This translates into CAWSVGGQAPLHF.

V is TRBV7-2 and J is TRBJ1-1, with 7 nucleotides matching TRBD1. Trimming at V came to 4 bases and at J to 7 bases, leaving 6 bases not matched to a gene. The V gene's germline CDR1 is SGHTA and CDR2 FQGNSA. The CDR3 runs to 13 residues. The CDR3 loop is CASSSPDRFEAFF. The CDR3 DNA reads TGTGCCAGCAGCTCGCCGGACAGGTTTGAAGCTTTCTTT.

This clone was found once. The chain combines TRBV27 with TRBJ2-2; D remains ambiguous. CDR3 length: 14 amino acids. Trimming cost V 5 bases and J 1 base, with 8 bases left between them. Germline V CDR1 and CDR2: MNHEY, SMNVEV (reference sequence). The CDR3 region has the DNA TGTGCCAGCAGTGCCAGACAGAACACCGGGGAGCTGTTTTTT. Translating it yields CASSARQNTGELFF.

The chain combines TRBV18 with TRBJ2-7, with D perhaps matching TRBD1 (6 bases). The CDR3 totals 15 residues. V was clipped by 6 bases and J by 6 bases, with 21 bases between them. Germline CDR1 reads KGHSH; CDR2 reads LQKENI. The CDR3 loop is CASSQRQAIRGEQYF. For the CDR3, the DNA is TGTGCCAGCTCTCAACGACAGGCGATACGAGGCGAGCAGTACTTC.

This chain uses TRBV7-9 with TRBJ1-4; 8 nucleotides match TRBD1. CDR1 and CDR2 (germline): SEHNR, FQNEAQ (reference sequence). V gave up 4 bases and J gave up 7 bases; unmatched junction bases: 8. This CDR3 is built from 15 residues. The CDR3 reads CASSSSGGKGEKLFF. The CDR3 nucleotides read TGTGCCAGCAGCTCTTCAGGGGGCAAGGGTGAAAAACTGTTTTTT.

The V gene is TRBV28, the J gene TRBJ1-2; 7 bases line up with TRBD1. This CDR3 has 14 residues. The V segment lost 4 bases and the J segment 4 bases; nucleotides outside the gene matches: 6. Germline V gives CDR1 MDHEN, CDR2 SYDVKM. The CDR3 region is CASSSTGMGYGYTF. CDR3 nucleotides: TGTGCCAGCAGTTCGACAGGGATGGGCTATGGCTACACCTTC.

The chain employs TRBV9 and TRBJ1-4; D is undetermined. V was trimmed by 0 bases and J by 6 bases, leaving 9 bases between them. Germline V lookup: CDR1 SGDLS, CDR2 YYNGEE. The CDR3 totals 14 residues. This CDR3 is CASSVDGQDEKLFF. The CDR3 DNA reads TGTGCCAGCAGCGTAGACGGGCAGGATGAAAAACTGTTTTTT.

This clone was counted between two and nine times. This rearrangement joins TRBV29-1 to TRBJ2-2; 10 bases fit TRBD2. V trimming: 7 bases; J trimming: 1 base; junction bases outside the gene matches: 3. The CDR3 is 14 amino acids. CDR1 SQVTM and CDR2 ANQGSEA come from the germline V gene. The CDR3 sequence: CSARLAGNTGELFF. CDR3 bases: TGCAGCGCGAGACTAGCGGGGAACACCGGGGAGCTGTTTTTT.

The V call is TRBV6-6, the J call TRBJ2-2; 8 nucleotides match TRBD2. The CDR3 is 16 amino acids. J gave up 2 bases and V 4 bases, and 6 bases lay outside the gene matches. CDR1 is MNHNY, CDR2 SVGAGI, per germline (reference sequence). The CDR3 region has the DNA TGTGCCAGCAGTTCCGCCGGGACTAGAAACACCGGGGAGCTGTTTTTT. Translating it yields CASSSAGTRNTGELFF.

Only one count was recorded for this clone. The rearrangement joins TRBV29-1 to TRBJ2-5; 7 bases align to TRBD1. Germline CDR1 reads SQVTM; CDR2 reads ANQGSEA. The CDR3 runs to 13 residues. J was trimmed by 4 bases and V by 1 base; bases with no gene match: 3. CDR3 in amino acids: CSVEGQGTETQYF. The CDR3 DNA follows: TGCAGCGTTGAAGGACAGGGCACAGAGACCCAGTACTTC.

This clone was counted between two and nine times. The genes are TRBV7-9 and TRBJ1-3; D is unclear. Trimming shortened V by 5 bases and J by 4 bases, and 6 bases separated the two germline ends. Germline V gene sequence: CDR1 SEHNR, CDR2 FQNEAQ (reference sequence). CDR3 length: 12 residues. The CDR3 reads CASSVMGNTIYF. The DNA of the CDR3 is TGTGCCAGCAGCGTTATGGGAAACACCATATATTTT.

The chain joins TRBV2 to TRBJ2-4, with D unresolved. CDR3 length: 12 amino acids. Germline CDR1 SNHLY, CDR2 FYNNEI. With 3 bases removed from V and 5 bases from J, the gap between germline ends came to 5 bases. This CDR3 reads CASSDLENIQYF. The CDR3 coding sequence is TGTGCCAGCAGTGATCTTGAAAACATTCAGTACTTC. The complete variable domain, with remaining parts taken from reference TRBV2 and TRBJ2-4, reads EPEVTQTPSHQVTQMGQEVILRCVPISNHLYFYWYRQILGQKVEFLVSFYNNEISEKSEIFDDQFSVERPDGSNFTLKIRSTKLEDSAMYFCASSDLENIQYFGAGTRLSVL.

CDR3 bases: TGTGCCAGCAGCTTAGGAGGGCTGCGAACCTACGAGCAGTACTTC. Translating it yields CASSLGGLRTYEQYF. The chain links TRBV11-2 to TRBJ2-7; possible D gene TRBD2, 5 bases. The CDR3 spans 15 residues. The germline V gene encodes CDR1 SGHAT and CDR2 FQNNGV. Trimming stripped 1 base from V and 2 bases from J, with 12 bases between.

The chain is built from TRBV27 and TRBJ1-5; D is unclear. The CDR3 is 14 residues long. CDR1 and CDR2 (germline): MNHEY, SMNVEV (reference sequence). Trimming pared 2 bases from V and 2 bases from J, leaving 7 bases between. The CDR3 nucleotides are TGTGCCAGCAGTTTAGGGGTTCGCAATCAGCCCCAGCATTTT. This encodes CASSLGVRNQPQHF.

J is TRBJ1-2 and V is TRBV4-3; the D is unclear. The CDR3 covers 13 residues. The V gene's germline CDR1 is LGHNA and CDR2 YSLEER. Trimming stripped 0 bases from V and 7 bases from J, with 9 bases between. The CDR3 sequence: CASSQDRGGGYTF. As DNA, the CDR3 is TGCGCCAGCAGCCAAGATCGAGGAGGTGGCTACACCTTC.